This entry concerns a single T cell receptor beta chain. Its target is unknown. Clones were read by immunoSEQ multiplex PCR, and TCRdb kept only the in-frame ones, dropping some. The sample carries approximately 150,000 clones, approximately 91% recorded once. Germline V gene sequence: CDR1 SGHTA, CDR2 FQGNSA. The V end was cut by 4 bases, the J end by 5 bases, with 11 bases between. This CDR3 has 13 amino acids. This entry belongs to a study of T cell responses to AZD1222 COVID-19 vaccine. Whole-study results and caveats: A mostly white British donor set with more females was recruited, and clonal diversity was possibly underestimated. Epitopes outside B.1.351 and B.1.1.7 mutated regions reportedly drew nearly half of spike TCRs. Baseline seropositives among AZD1222 recipients totaled only 5 to 7.

This receptor was obtained from an adult who received the MenACWY meningococcal vaccine as a control. The rearrangement uses TRBV7-2 and TRBJ1-1, with D possibly TRBD1 on 5 matching bases. The specimen comprised peripheral blood, sampled 28 days after the second dose of the MenACWY control vaccine. The CDR3, as DNA: TGTGCCAGCAGCTCATATGACAGAACTGAAGCTTTCTTT. Translating gives CASSSYDRTEAFF.